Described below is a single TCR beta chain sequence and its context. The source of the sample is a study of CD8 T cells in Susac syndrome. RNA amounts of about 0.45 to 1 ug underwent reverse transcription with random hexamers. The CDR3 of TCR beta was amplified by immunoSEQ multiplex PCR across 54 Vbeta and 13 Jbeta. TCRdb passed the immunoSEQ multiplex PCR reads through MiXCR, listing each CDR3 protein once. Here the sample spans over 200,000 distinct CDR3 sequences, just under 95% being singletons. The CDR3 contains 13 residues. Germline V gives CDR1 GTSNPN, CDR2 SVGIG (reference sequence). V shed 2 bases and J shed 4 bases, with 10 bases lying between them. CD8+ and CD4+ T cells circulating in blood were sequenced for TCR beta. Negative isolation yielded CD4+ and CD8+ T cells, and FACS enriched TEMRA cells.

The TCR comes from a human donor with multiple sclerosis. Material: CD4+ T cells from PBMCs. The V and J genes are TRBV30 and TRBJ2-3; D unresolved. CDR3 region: CAWSSKAPDTQYF. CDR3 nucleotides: TGTGCCTGGAGTTCGAAGGCCCCAGATACGCAGTATTTT.